The clone carrying this TCR beta chain was observed at least ten times. The junction does not match germline at one end; this may be a read error. Genomic DNA templated the TCR beta VDJ and CDR3 profiling. One entry per CDR3 protein results from TCRdb running MiXCR on the reads. Of 200,000 to 250,000 distinct CDR3 sequences listed, 47% are singletons. This sample stems from a study of CD8+CD57+ T cells in acquired aplastic anemia. Background on the study: The average for DNA from sorted CD4+ and CD8+ cells was about 3.3 ug.

The CDR3 totals 15 residues. Germline CDR1 reads SSHAT; CDR2 reads FNYEAQ (reference sequence). Flow cytometry had shown expanded CD8+CD57+ cells in the patients chosen for sequencing. Every patient had severe acquired aplastic anemia. The chain couples TRBV7-7 to TRBJ1-1; D is unresolved. This TCR derives from a human donor with aplastic anemia. Specimen: sorted CD4+, CD8+, or CD8+CD57+ T cells (not recorded which) from PBMCs. CDR3 DNA: TGTGCTAGCAGCCCAGGAGCCTTCGGGAACACTGAAGCTTTCTTT. This gives the protein CASSPGAFGNTEAFF.